The 14 T cell receptor beta chains below all came from one sample that was sequenced in a study of cytomegalovirus exposure and HLA in healthy donors. Amplification used 60 Vbeta primers and 13 Jbeta primers. Using immunoSEQ multiplex PCR, the repertoire was profiled, and TCRdb retains in-frame clones only, with some absent. The table shows 210,000 or so clones, with around 86% occurring only once. The specimen sequenced was PBMCs. The receptors here all came from a woman aged 45-65 years in good health and CMV-seropositive.

V usage is TRBV4-1 and J usage is TRBJ1-2; 7 bases agree with TRBD1. There are 15 residues in the CDR3. Germline CDR1 is MGHRA and CDR2 is YSYEKL. Trimming removed 1 base from V and 5 bases from J; junction bases left unmatched: 7. The CDR3 nucleotides are TGCGCCAGCAGCCAAGGGTCAGGGGGAAGGTATGGCTACACCTTC. Its translation: CASSQGSGGRYGYTF.

This chain uses TRBV5-5 with TRBJ2-7; TRBD1 is a possible D gene (6 bases). The CDR3 totals 15 residues. With 1 base removed from V and 4 bases from J, the gap between germline ends came to 15 bases. Germline V gives CDR1 SGHKS, CDR2 YYEKEE (reference sequence). CDR3 sequence (DNA): TGTGCCAGCAGCTTGTATGGGGGCTGGGAGTACGAGCAGTACTTC. Encoded protein: CASSLYGGWEYEQYF.

This chain links TRBV11-1 with TRBJ2-7, with 7 nucleotides matching TRBD1. CDR1 is SGHAT, CDR2 FQDESV, per germline (reference sequence). The CDR3 runs 15 residues. J lost 2 bases, V lost 5 bases, and 9 bases had no gene match. CDR3 region: CASSTPGTEAYEQYF. The CDR3 bases are TGTGCCAGCAGCACGCCCGGGACAGAGGCCTACGAGCAGTACTTC.

V gene TRBV6-4 combines with J gene TRBJ2-2, with TRBD2 matching 12 bases. V lost 2 bases, J lost 4 bases, and 5 bases stayed unmatched. This CDR3 region has 17 residues. Germline CDR1 is MRHNA and CDR2 is SNTAGT. The DNA for the CDR3 is TGTGCCAGCAGTGACGACTTGACTAGCGGGGGCACCGGGGAGCTGTTTTTT. This codes for CASSDDLTSGGTGELFF.

CDR3 residues: CASSPPGGDNTGELFF. The CDR3 DNA is TGTGCCAGCAGCCCCCCGGGGGGCGACAACACCGGGGAGCTGTTTTTT. The chain joins TRBV5-4 to TRBJ2-2; tentative D call: TRBD2 (7 bases). The CDR3 covers 16 residues. The germline V gene encodes CDR1 SGHNT and CDR2 YYREEE (reference sequence). V dropped 4 bases and J dropped 2 bases, with 15 bases sitting between them. Complete variable domain (other parts from reference TRBV5-4 and TRBJ2-2): ETGVTQSPTHLIKTRGQQVTLRCSSQSGHNTVSWYQQALGQGPQFIFQYYREEENGRGNFPPRFSGLQFPNYSSELNVNALELDDSALYLCASSPPGGDNTGELFFGEGSRLTVL.

The rearrangement uses TRBV27 and TRBJ2-1, with D perhaps TRBD1 (5 bases). Trimming removed 6 bases from V and 3 bases from J, with 18 bases in between. The germline V gene encodes CDR1 MNHEY and CDR2 SMNVEV (reference sequence). CDR3 length: 16 amino acids. The CDR3 sequence: CASSPNAGYFYNEQFF. The DNA of the CDR3 is TGTGCCAGCAGCCCTAATGCAGGGTATTTCTACAATGAGCAGTTCTTC.

J is TRBJ1-1 and V is TRBV27, with D possibly being TRBD1 (6 bases). This CDR3 region has 14 residues. Germline loops: CDR1 MNHEY, CDR2 SMNVEV (reference sequence). V shed 0 bases and J shed 6 bases, with 11 bases lying between them. The DNA of the CDR3 is TGTGCCAGCAGTTTATCGACAGGATGGGCTGAAGCTTTCTTT. Translation gives CASSLSTGWAEAFF.

The gene calls are TRBV2 and TRBJ2-7, with TRBD1 matching over 10 bases. Germline CDR1 is SNHLY and CDR2 is FYNNEI. There are 17 residues in the CDR3. With V trimmed by 3 bases and J by 3 bases, 11 bases remained unmatched. CDR3 sequence: CASSDVIWDRGLYEQYF. The CDR3 DNA reads TGTGCCAGCAGTGACGTGATATGGGACAGGGGCCTCTACGAGCAGTACTTC.

The chain has TRBV4-2 and TRBJ1-6, with D possibly matching TRBD1 (6 bases). CDR1 and CDR2 (germline): LGHNA, YNFKEQ. V was shortened by 5 bases and J by 4 bases, with 12 bases between the two germline ends. This CDR3 comprises 15 residues. For the CDR3, the DNA is TGTGCCAGCAGCGACTCGGACAGTTATAATTCACCCCTCCACTTT. Translating gives CASSDSDSYNSPLHF.

This chain links TRBV28 with TRBJ1-1; 9 bases map to TRBD1. The CDR3 is 14 residues long. Per germline, CDR1 MDHEN and CDR2 SYDVKM. V gave up 3 bases and J gave up 8 bases; unmatched junction bases: 7. The CDR3 reads CASSLLTGGIEAFF. CDR3 coding DNA: TGTGCCAGCAGTTTGCTCACAGGGGGCATCGAAGCTTTCTTT. The whole variable domain, filled in from reference TRBV28 and TRBJ1-1, reads DVKVTQSSRYLVKRTGEKVFLECVQDMDHENMFWYRQDPGLGLRLIYFSYDVKMKEKGDIPEGYSVSREKKERFSLILESASTNQTSMYLCASSLLTGGIEAFFGQGTRLTVV.

This clone was observed a few times. The chain recombines TRBV27 with TRBJ2-7; 8 bases line up with TRBD1. The trim removed 4 bases at V and 3 bases at J, leaving 2 bases unmatched. Germline CDR1 MNHEY, CDR2 SMNVEV (reference sequence). The CDR3 spans 13 residues. In DNA form, the CDR3 reads TGTGCCAGCAGTTACGGACAGGGCTACGAGCAGTACTTC. It codes for CASSYGQGYEQYF.

This chain links TRBV7-3 with TRBJ2-7; D is possibly TRBD1 (5 bases). Germline CDR1 reads SGHTA; CDR2 reads FQGTGA. V lost 5 bases, J lost 4 bases, and 12 bases lay in between. This CDR3 contains 13 residues. For the CDR3, the DNA is TGTGCCAGCAGCCCAGGGCCCGCGTACGAGCAGTACTTC. Translated: CASSPGPAYEQYF.

CDR3 amino acids: CSATQGETQYF. DNA of the CDR3: TGCAGCGCCACCCAGGGGGAGACCCAGTACTTC. The chain links TRBV29-1 to TRBJ2-5; possibly TRBD1 for D (6 bases). CDR1 is SQVTM and CDR2 is ANQGSEA in the germline V gene. This CDR3 comprises 11 residues. With 7 bases removed from V and 5 bases from J, the gap between germline ends came to 11 bases.

The V and J genes are TRBV5-4 and TRBJ2-5, with 10 nucleotides matching TRBD2. V lost 4 bases to trimming and J lost 1 base; unmatched junction nucleotides: 4. CDR1 and CDR2 from the germline V gene are SGHNT and YYREEE (reference sequence). This CDR3 region has 15 residues. For the CDR3, the DNA is TGTGCCAGCAGCCAAGAGCGGGGGGGCCAAGAGACCCAGTACTTC. Its protein product is CASSQERGGQETQYF.